Shown below are 22 T cell receptor beta chains from a single sample sequenced in a study of response to subunit inactivated influenza vaccine. In TCRdb, the RT-PCR reads were re-called with MiXCR into one record per CDR3 protein. The sample includes roughly 170,000 distinct CDR3 sequences, approximately 8.7% seen only once; the top ten take roughly 10%. Sequences were derived from non-naive T cells sorted from PBMCs, sampled on the day of vaccination. These receptors all stem from a man aged 45-65 years who received an inactivated influenza vaccine.

This clonotype was counted at least ten times. The chain couples TRBV12-3 or TRBV12-4 to TRBJ2-2, with D possibly being TRBD1 (6 bases). The V and J ends lost 1 base and 5 bases respectively, with 11 bases between them. This CDR3 is 15 amino acids long. CDR3 sequence: CASSLGAGETGELFF. The CDR3 DNA reads as TGTGCCAGCAGTTTAGGTGCAGGGGAGACCGGGGAGCTGTTTTTT.

At least ten counts were recorded for this clonotype. The J gene is TRBJ2-1, the V gene TRBV15, with D possibly being TRBD1 (5 bases). The ends were cut back, 3 bases at V and 9 bases at J, with 15 bases in the middle. In germline, CDR1 is LNHNV, CDR2 YYDKDF (reference sequence). This CDR3 has 14 amino acids. The CDR3 sequence is CATSSRVGASEQFF. CDR3 DNA: TGTGCCACCAGCAGCAGGGTTGGAGCGAGTGAGCAGTTCTTC. The whole variable domain, remainder taken from reference TRBV15 and TRBJ2-1, is DAMVIQNPRYQVTQFGKPVTLSCSQTLNHNVMYWYQQKSSQAPKLLFHYYDKDFNNEADTPDNFQSRRPNTSFCFLDIRSPGLGDTAMYLCATSSRVGASEQFFGPGTRLTVL.

The chain employs TRBV5-5 and TRBJ2-3; D not resolved. V was pared by 1 base and J by 4 bases, with 13 bases between. The germline CDR1 and CDR2 sequences are SGHKS and YYEKEE (reference sequence). The CDR3 runs to 15 residues. CDR3 region: CASSLFQPPPDTQYF. The CDR3 DNA reads TGTGCCAGCAGCTTGTTTCAGCCCCCGCCAGATACGCAGTATTTT.

The chain employs TRBV29-1 and TRBJ1-4, with TRBD1 identical over 7 bases. Trimming cost V 7 bases and J 7 bases; bases outside gene matches: 9. The CDR3 is 13 amino acids. The V gene's germline CDR1 is SQVTM and CDR2 ANQGSEA. The chain's CDR3 is CSAHSGGGEKLFF. The CDR3 DNA reads TGCAGCGCCCATTCAGGGGGGGGTGAAAAACTGTTTTTT. Complete variable domain (other parts from reference TRBV29-1 and TRBJ1-4): SAVISQKPSRDICQRGTSLTIQCQVDSQVTMMFWYRQQPGQSLTLIATANQGSEATYESGFVIDKFPISRPNLTFSTLTVSNMSPEDSSIYLCSAHSGGGEKLFFGSGTQLSVL.

This clonotype has ten or more counts. The rearrangement links TRBV20-1 to TRBJ2-5; D not certain. The germline V gene has CDR1 DFQATT and CDR2 SNEGSKA (reference sequence). The germline V and J ends were trimmed by 3 bases and 0 bases, with 11 bases remaining between them. The CDR3 length is 14 residues. CDR3 residues: CSASDSTHQETQYF. The CDR3 bases are TGCAGTGCTAGTGACTCGACCCACCAAGAGACCCAGTACTTC.

The V call is TRBV28, the J call TRBJ2-7; D unresolved. This CDR3 has 11 amino acids. The germline CDR1 and CDR2 sequences are MDHEN and SYDVKM. V lost 5 bases, J lost 4 bases, and 6 bases lay in between. The CDR3, as DNA: TGTGCCAGCAGTACTCAGTACGAGCAGTACTTC. It yields the protein CASSTQYEQYF.

Many counts were recorded for this clonotype. The chain carries TRBV6-1 and TRBJ1-2, with D hard to call. The ends were cut back, 5 bases at V and 7 bases at J, with 17 bases in the middle. CDR3 size: 14 residues. CDR1 and CDR2 (germline): MNHNS, SASEGT. The CDR3 nucleotides read TGTGCCAGCAGTCCTAAGCCAGTCAATTTTGGCTACACCTTC. This codes for CASSPKPVNFGYTF.

V gene TRBV3-1 combines with J gene TRBJ2-3; 10 bases are shared with TRBD2. The V segment lost 3 bases and the J segment 14 bases; nucleotides outside the gene matches: 8. This CDR3 spans 13 amino acids. Germline CDR1 and CDR2: LGHDT and YNNKEL (reference sequence). CDR3 bases: TGTGCCAGCAGCCATGAGCGGGGGGGCCCTATGTATTTT. Amino acid sequence: CASSHERGGPMYF.

V is TRBV11-1 and J is TRBJ2-1; the match to TRBD2 covers 10 bases. The V segment lost 4 bases and the J segment 3 bases; nucleotides outside the gene matches: 12. CDR3 length: 18 amino acids. Germline CDR1 SGHAT, CDR2 FQDESV (reference sequence). CDR3 sequence (DNA): TGTGCCAGCAGCTCGCGCCCGGGACTAGCGCCCGACTACAATGAGCAGTTCTTC. It yields the protein CASSSRPGLAPDYNEQFF.

The chain employs TRBV20-1 and TRBJ2-1; D possibly corresponds to TRBD2 (6 bases). V gave up 3 bases and J gave up 2 bases, with 8 bases separating them. Germline V lookup: CDR1 DFQATT, CDR2 SNEGSKA (reference sequence). This CDR3 has 13 amino acids. CDR3 sequence reads: CSASGGAYNEQFF. As DNA, the CDR3 is TGCAGTGCTAGCGGGGGAGCCTACAATGAGCAGTTCTTC.

In its sample, this clonotype was seen many times. The chain links TRBV7-8 to TRBJ2-1; D remains ambiguous. Germline-derived CDR1 and CDR2 are SGHVS and FQNEAQ. V gave up 3 bases and J gave up 4 bases, with 7 bases separating them. The CDR3 loop spans 13 amino acids. This CDR3 reads CASSLSGYNEQFF. In nucleotides, the CDR3 is TGTGCCAGCAGCTTGTCCGGGTACAATGAGCAGTTCTTC.

This clonotype was seen ten or more times. The rearrangement uses TRBV20-1 and TRBJ1-5; a weak D match, TRBD1 (5 bases). Germline CDR1 and CDR2: DFQATT and SNEGSKA (reference sequence). The CDR3 covers 12 residues. Between the trimmed V and J ends, which lost 5 bases and 5 bases, there was a span of 10 bases. The CDR3 loop reads CSAGTLDQPQHF. The CDR3 DNA sequence: TGCAGTGCTGGGACTTTAGATCAGCCCCAGCATTTT.

The chain combines TRBV5-1 with TRBJ2-7; 8 bases line up with TRBD2. The trim removed 4 bases at V and 1 base at J, leaving 1 base unmatched. CDR3 length equals 13 residues. From germline, CDR1 is SGHRS and CDR2 YFSETQ. DNA for the CDR3: TGCGCCAGCAGCGCGGGGGGTTCCTACGAGCAGTACTTC. Translated: CASSAGGSYEQYF.

This clonotype was counted ten times or more. The chain uses TRBV7-2 and TRBJ1-4, with D maybe TRBD1 (6 bases). This CDR3 comprises 15 residues. Trimming left V 5 bases short and J 7 bases short, with 17 bases between. The germline gives CDR1 SGHTA, CDR2 FQGNSA. The CDR3 sequence is CASSISGTRAEKLFF. CDR3 DNA sequence: TGTGCCAGCAGCATATCCGGGACAAGGGCTGAAAAACTGTTTTTT.

This clonotype was seen ten or more times. The chain employs TRBV28 and TRBJ2-1; 7 nucleotides align to TRBD1. Per the germline V gene, CDR1 is MDHEN and CDR2 is SYDVKM. J was trimmed by 6 bases and V by 6 bases; bases with no gene match: 8. The CDR3 extends over 14 amino acids. The CDR3 loop is CASSRQGMSNEQFF. CDR3 sequence (DNA): TGTGCCAGCAGCAGACAGGGTATGAGCAATGAGCAGTTCTTC.

In this sample, this clonotype turned up many times. This chain links TRBV5-1 with TRBJ1-2; D uncertain. Deletions cut 0 bases from V and 3 bases from J, with 6 bases between. The germline CDR1 and CDR2 sequences are SGHRS and YFSETQ. The length of the CDR3 is 13 residues. CDR3 amino acids: CASSLGSHYGYTF. The CDR3 DNA reads TGCGCCAGCAGCTTGGGCAGTCACTATGGCTACACCTTC.

The rearrangement joins TRBV24-1 to TRBJ2-3; D ambiguous. The germline V gene has CDR1 KGHDR and CDR2 SFDVKD. V lost 4 bases and J 0 bases, leaving 13 bases between the germline ends. The CDR3 extends over 16 amino acids. The chain's CDR3 is CATSDPRRRSTDTQYF. In DNA form, the CDR3 reads TGTGCCACCAGTGACCCACGTAGGCGGAGCACAGATACGCAGTATTTT.

This clonotype was counted only a few times. The rearrangement joins TRBV7-2 to TRBJ2-3; D unresolved. Germline CDR1 is SGHTA and CDR2 is FQGNSA. There are 12 residues in the CDR3. Trimming took off 8 bases at V and 0 bases at J, with 6 bases between the two ends. Here the CDR3 reads CASHDSTDTQYF. In DNA form, the CDR3 reads TGTGCCAGCCATGACAGCACAGATACGCAGTATTTT.

The chain uses TRBV20-1 and TRBJ1-5, with D possibly matching TRBD1 (5 bases). The CDR3 is 15 amino acids. Per the germline V gene, CDR1 is DFQATT and CDR2 is SNEGSKA (reference sequence). Trimming took off 3 bases at V and 1 base at J, with 13 bases between the two ends. Here the CDR3 DNA reads TGCAGTGCTAGGTTTGGGGGAGGGAGCAATCAGCCCCAGCATTTT. Its translation is CSARFGGGSNQPQHF.

The rearrangement links TRBV28 to TRBJ2-3; tentative D call: TRBD1 (6 bases). The CDR3 covers 19 residues. Germline V gene data show CDR1 as MDHEN and CDR2 as SYDVKM. With 3 bases removed from V and 2 bases from J, the gap between germline ends came to 24 bases. This CDR3 reads CASSFTFEGVRLLTDTQYF. CDR3 DNA: TGTGCCAGCAGTTTTACGTTTGAGGGGGTTCGTCTTCTCACAGATACGCAGTATTTT.

This clonotype was recorded many times. The chain carries TRBV5-1 and TRBJ2-5, with D perhaps given as TRBD1 or TRBD2 (5 bases each). Germline-derived CDR1 and CDR2 are SGHRS and YFSETQ. Trimming stripped 6 bases from V and 5 bases from J, with 14 bases between. There are 13 residues in the CDR3. CDR3 DNA: TGCGCCAGCACCTGGAGGCAGGGCGAGACCCAGTACTTC. Residues: CASTWRQGETQYF.

This clonotype appeared a few times. The chain employs TRBV18 and TRBJ2-1; tentative D call: TRBD2 (6 bases). V was shortened by 1 base and J by 7 bases, with 11 bases between the two germline ends. Germline CDR1 is KGHSH and CDR2 is LQKENI. CDR3 length: 14 residues. The CDR3 sequence is CASSPRQEGNEQFF. In DNA, the CDR3 is TGTGCCAGCTCACCACGGCAGGAGGGGAATGAGCAGTTCTTC.